Below, 28 T cell receptor beta chains from the same sample are listed, as sequenced in a study of T-cell memory formation after mild COVID-19. TCRdb reprocessed the 5' RACE reads with MiXCR, giving one entry per CDR3 protein. Of about 390,000 distinct CDR3 sequences in the sample, about 16% were seen once. What was sequenced was PBMCs or a T cell subset sorted from them (not recorded which). These receptors were collected from a man younger than 30 who had mild COVID-19 (a few samples of this study predate the infection). Cell type and time point are not known.

This clonotype was observed a few times. This chain connects TRBV11-2 to TRBJ2-5; the match to TRBD2 covers 11 bases. V shed 5 bases and J 5 bases; nucleotides not matched to a gene: 10. Germline V CDR1 and CDR2: SGHAT, FQNNGV. The CDR3 has 16 amino acids. The CDR3 coding sequence is TGTGCCAGCAGCCCGTTAGCGGGGGGGCCGATGGAGACCCAGTACTTC. As protein: CASSPLAGGPMETQYF.

The chain employs TRBV7-2 and TRBJ2-2; the D call may be TRBD1 or TRBD2 (5 bases each). Germline CDR1 is SGHTA and CDR2 is FQGNSA. The CDR3 is made up of 13 amino acids. V dropped 3 bases and J dropped 6 bases, with 8 bases sitting between them. The CDR3 DNA reads TGTGCCAGCAGCTTTTGGGGACCCGGGGAGCTGTTTTTT. It specifies CASSFWGPGELFF.

This clonotype appeared many times. The V call is TRBV12-3 or TRBV12-4, the J call TRBJ2-3; D ambiguous. V was trimmed by 6 bases and J by 2 bases, leaving 3 bases between them. The CDR3 runs to 11 residues. DNA for the CDR3: TGTGCCAGCAGACACACAGATACGCAGTATTTT. Protein: CASRHTDTQYF.

This clonotype was seen a few times. The V call is TRBV5-1, the J call TRBJ2-2, with D possibly being TRBD2 (5 bases). The germline V gene has CDR1 SGHRS and CDR2 YFSETQ. This CDR3 region has 15 residues. V dropped 4 bases and J dropped 0 bases, with 10 bases sitting between them. CDR3 DNA sequence: TGCGCCAGCAGCCGGGTGGGAGCGAACACCGGGGAGCTGTTTTTT. This codes for CASSRVGANTGELFF.

This clonotype occurred a few times. The V call is TRBV12-3 or TRBV12-4, the J call TRBJ2-7; D remains unclear. Deletions cut 8 bases from V and 2 bases from J, with 13 bases between. The CDR3 has 13 amino acids. For the CDR3, the DNA is TGTGCCAGCGGCGATCTTTCGGCCTACGAGCAGTACTTC. This encodes CASGDLSAYEQYF.

The chain links TRBV12-3 or TRBV12-4 to TRBJ2-7; D not resolved. Deletions cut 5 bases from V and 6 bases from J, with 17 bases between. The CDR3 is 14 residues long. Here the CDR3 reads CASSPGHASGEQYF. DNA for the CDR3: TGTGCCAGCAGTCCAGGTCATGCATCCGGCGAGCAGTACTTC.

This clonotype was seen many times. The chain employs TRBV20-1 and TRBJ2-3; D might be TRBD1 (6 bases). This CDR3 has 12 amino acids. CDR1 is DFQATT and CDR2 is SNEGSKA in the germline V gene (reference sequence). With 0 bases removed from V and 5 bases from J, the gap between germline ends came to 6 bases. CDR3 nucleotides: TGCAGTGCTAGAGAAGGGGGAGATACGCAGTATTTT. Translated: CSAREGGDTQYF.

This clonotype was seen a few times. V usage is TRBV12-3 or TRBV12-4 and J usage is TRBJ2-1; 12 bases match TRBD2. This CDR3 has 15 amino acids. Trimming cost V 6 bases and J 6 bases; bases outside gene matches: 6. The CDR3 DNA is TGTGCCAGCAGCCCGGCTAGCGGGGGGGGCAATGAGCAGTTCTTC. The encoded protein is CASSPASGGGNEQFF.

This clonotype has more than one count but fewer than ten. J is TRBJ2-3 and V is TRBV9; TRBD1 or TRBD2 may be the D gene (5 bases each). Germline V lookup: CDR1 SGDLS, CDR2 YYNGEE. V lost 3 bases and J 7 bases, leaving 21 bases between the germline ends. This CDR3 has 16 amino acids. The CDR3 protein is CASSDGTHLSTNTQYF. The CDR3, as DNA: TGTGCCAGCAGCGACGGGACCCACCTTTCCACGAATACGCAGTATTTT. Complete variable domain (other parts from reference TRBV9 and TRBJ2-3): DSGVTQTPKHLITATGQRVTLRCSPRSGDLSVYWYQQSLDQGLQFLIQYYNGEERAKGNILERFSAQQFPDLHSELNLSSLELGDSALYFCASSDGTHLSTNTQYFGPGTRLTVL.

The chain employs TRBV7-8 and TRBJ2-2; D is undetermined. The V gene's germline CDR1 is SGHVS and CDR2 FQNEAQ. The CDR3 sequence is 14 residues long. V lost 5 bases to trimming and J lost 3 bases, with 10 bases between them. As DNA, the CDR3 is TGTGCCAGCAGCAAAGGACCTCACACCGGGGAGCTGTTTTTT. Its translation: CASSKGPHTGELFF.

This chain links TRBV18 with TRBJ1-6; D unclear. The V end lost 1 base, the J end lost 7 bases, and 8 bases lay between the germline ends. CDR3 length: 14 residues. CDR1 and CDR2 from the germline V gene are KGHSH and LQKENI. The CDR3 coding sequence is TGTGCCAGCTCACCACAGACGGGAAATTCACCCCTCCACTTT. Residues: CASSPQTGNSPLHF.

This chain connects TRBV7-8 to TRBJ2-3; TRBD2 agrees at 8 bases. In germline, CDR1 is SGHVS, CDR2 FQNEAQ. Trimming removed 7 bases from V and 2 bases from J; junction bases left unmatched: 14. This CDR3 is 17 amino acids long. The CDR3 DNA is TGTGCCAGCACCCTCTCTGGGGCGGGAGGTTACACAGATACGCAGTATTTT. Translating gives CASTLSGAGGYTDTQYF.

There are many counts of this clonotype. The chain carries TRBV3-1 and TRBJ2-3; 8 positions agree with TRBD2. Germline assignment: CDR1 LGHDT and CDR2 YNNKEL (reference sequence). The CDR3 is 14 residues long. V shed 4 bases and J 3 bases; nucleotides not matched to a gene: 3. In DNA form, the CDR3 reads TGTGCCAGCAGCCTAGCGGGGAAGACAGATACGCAGTATTTT. Protein sequence: CASSLAGKTDTQYF.

The chain is built from TRBV4-1 and TRBJ2-5, with D uncertain. V shed 3 bases and J shed 5 bases, with 10 bases lying between them. From germline, CDR1 is MGHRA and CDR2 YSYEKL. The CDR3 totals 13 residues. The CDR3 loop is CASSHPNLETQYF. The CDR3 nucleotides are TGCGCCAGCAGCCACCCGAACCTGGAGACCCAGTACTTC.

V is TRBV2 and J is TRBJ1-5; TRBD1 aligns across 10 bases. The CDR3 spans 14 residues. The V and J ends lost 7 bases and 7 bases, in that order; junction bases with no gene match: 7. Germline CDR1 reads SNHLY; CDR2 reads FYNNEI. CDR3 nucleotide sequence: TGTGCCAGCACCGCGACAGGGGGCCAGCAGCCCCAGCATTTT. Protein: CASTATGGQQPQHF.

The V gene is TRBV7-2, the J gene TRBJ2-2, with TRBD2 matching 12 bases. The CDR3 is 15 residues long. Per the germline V gene, CDR1 is SGHTA and CDR2 is FQGNSA. The trim removed 5 bases at V and 7 bases at J, leaving 5 bases unmatched. The CDR3: CASSELAGGGGELFF. DNA of the CDR3: TGTGCCAGCAGCGAACTAGCGGGGGGAGGCGGGGAGCTGTTTTTT.

This clonotype was seen a few times. The chain uses TRBV18 and TRBJ2-7, with D uncertain. The CDR3 has 14 residues. Trimming shortened V by 3 bases and J by 1 base, and 10 bases separated the two germline ends. CDR1 and CDR2 (germline): KGHSH, LQKENI. The CDR3 DNA sequence: TGTGCCAGCTCACCTTCGTCCGGGTCCTACGAGCAGTACGTC. Its protein is CASSPSSGSYEQYV.

This clonotype has only a few counts. This chain links TRBV15 with TRBJ2-3; D may correspond to TRBD1 or TRBD2 (5 bases each). This CDR3 spans 15 amino acids. Between the trimmed V and J ends, which lost 3 bases and 2 bases, there was a span of 12 bases. Germline lookup yields CDR1 LNHNV and CDR2 YYDKDF (reference sequence). The CDR3 protein is CATSRGDSPTDTQYF. CDR3 DNA sequence: TGTGCCACCAGCAGGGGAGACAGTCCCACAGATACGCAGTATTTT.

In this sample, this clonotype turned up a few times. The genes are TRBV11-3 and TRBJ2-7, with D perhaps being TRBD1 or TRBD2 (5 bases each). The CDR3 covers 15 residues. Germline CDR1 and CDR2: SGHNT and YENEEA. V lost 5 bases, J lost 4 bases, and 18 bases lay in between. The CDR3 spells CASSPRPGPTYEQYF. In nucleotides, the CDR3 is TGTGCCAGCAGCCCCCGTCCGGGGCCTACTTACGAGCAGTACTTC.

This clonotype has a handful of counts. DNA of the CDR3: TGTGCCAGCAGCTCAAGGGAGCATAGCGGCGAGACCCAGTACTTC. Its protein is CASSSREHSGETQYF. The rearrangement joins TRBV11-2 to TRBJ2-5; weak D call: TRBD2 (6 bases). Germline CDR1 and CDR2: SGHAT and FQNNGV. V dropped 4 bases and J dropped 5 bases, with 17 bases sitting between them. The CDR3 spans 15 residues. The full variable domain, its missing parts supplied by reference TRBV11-2 and TRBJ2-5, is EAGVAQSPRYKIIEKRQSVAFWCNPISGHATLYWYQQILGQGPKLLIQFQNNGVVDDSQLPKDRFSAERLKGVDSTLKIQPAKLEDSAVYLCASSSREHSGETQYFGPGTRLLVL.

This clonotype was seen more than once but under ten times. V gene TRBV9 combines with J gene TRBJ2-5; unclear D gene. Germline CDR1 and CDR2: SGDLS and YYNGEE. The CDR3 covers 13 residues. V lost 2 bases, J lost 5 bases, and 10 bases lay in between. For the CDR3, the DNA is TGTGCCAGCAGCGTCGCCGAAACGGAGACCCAGTACTTC. The encoded protein is CASSVAETETQYF.

In its sample, this clonotype was seen a few times. The chain is built from TRBV24-1 and TRBJ1-2; unclear D gene. V was trimmed by 3 bases and J by 2 bases, leaving 9 bases between them. This CDR3 spans 14 amino acids. Per the germline V gene, CDR1 is KGHDR and CDR2 is SFDVKD. The CDR3 coding sequence is TGTGCCACCAGTGATGGAGGCGGCAACTATGGCTACACCTTC. Amino acids: CATSDGGGNYGYTF.

The J gene is TRBJ2-7, the V gene TRBV9; D gene uncertain. Trimming took 0 bases from V and 4 from J, leaving 8 bases between them. CDR1 SGDLS and CDR2 YYNGEE come from the germline V gene. This CDR3 has 13 amino acids. The CDR3 spells CASSVAGPYEQYV. The DNA for the CDR3 is TGTGCCAGCAGCGTAGCGGGCCCTTACGAGCAGTACGTC.

Of note for this clonotype: Just one base apart from a much larger clone, this may be a read error. This chain links TRBV9 with TRBJ1-1; TRBD1 might be the D (6 bases). Trimming took 7 bases from V and 1 from J, leaving 8 bases between them. This CDR3 contains 12 residues. Per germline, CDR1 SGDLS and CDR2 YYNGEE. Here the CDR3 reads CASGGQNTEAFF. In nucleotides, the CDR3 is TGTGCCAGCGGGGGACAGAACACTGAAGCTTTCTTT.

This clonotype came up a few times. The chain joins TRBV5-1 to TRBJ1-1, with D unclear. Germline V gives CDR1 SGHRS, CDR2 YFSETQ. The CDR3 is 15 residues long. V shed 4 bases and J shed 5 bases, with 18 bases lying between them. The CDR3 nucleotides are TGCGCCAGCAGCCTTGGGGATACCGGCAGGACTGAAGCTTTCTTT. Protein sequence: CASSLGDTGRTEAFF.

This clonotype showed up just a few times. The chain couples TRBV7-3 to TRBJ2-2, with 9 nucleotides matching TRBD2. Unmatched junction bases numbered 5, after V lost 3 bases and J lost 0 bases. The CDR3 contains 17 residues. Germline CDR1 is SGHTA and CDR2 is FQGTGA. The CDR3, as DNA: TGTGCCAGCAGCTTGGCTAGCGGGGCCTCGAACACCGGGGAGCTGTTTTTT. It translates to CASSLASGASNTGELFF.

This clonotype was picked up a small number of times. CDR3 protein: CASSLAEGAVTF. DNA of the CDR3: TGTGCCAGCAGCTTGGCGGAGGGGGCTGTCACCTTC. The V call is TRBV7-9, the J call TRBJ1-2; 7 nucleotides line up with TRBD1. Per the germline V gene, CDR1 is SEHNR and CDR2 is FQNEAQ (reference sequence). Trimming cost V 3 bases and J 13 bases; bases outside gene matches: 8. The CDR3 sequence is 12 residues long.

J is TRBJ1-2 and V is TRBV6-2 or TRBV6-3; 10 nucleotides match TRBD1. Germline CDR1 and CDR2: MNHEY and SVGEGT. Germline trimming cut 0 bases from V and 3 bases from J; bases unmatched to any gene: 4. The CDR3 totals 16 residues. This CDR3 is CASSYSRDRGDYGYTF. The CDR3 DNA sequence: TGTGCCAGCAGTTACTCGCGGGACAGGGGCGACTATGGCTACACCTTC.